The entry below describes one T cell receptor beta chain. Trimming removed 3 bases from V and 4 bases from J, with 13 bases in between. The CDR3 totals 14 residues. CDR1 and CDR2 from the germline V gene are DFQATT and SNEGSKA (reference sequence). These data originate in a study of control samples from healthy donors and cancer patients. Profiled with immunoSEQ multiplex PCR; TCRdb holds only in-frame clones, not every one. This table has about 140,000 clones, roughly 92% appearing once. The receptor comes from a man under 40 in good health. The chain is built from TRBV20-1 and TRBJ1-5; no definite D call. Material for sequencing was blood. CDR3 residues: CSASRSNRNQPQHF. CDR3 DNA: TGCAGTGCTAGTCGGTCGAACAGAAATCAGCCCCAGCATTTT.